What follows is one TCR beta chain and its context. This sample was taken from a study of blood T cell repertoires in COVID-19. Trimming shortened V by 8 bases and J by 6 bases, and 16 bases separated the two germline ends. Germline CDR1 and CDR2: MDHEN and SYDVKM. This CDR3 has 13 amino acids. Produced via immunoSEQ multiplex PCR; TCRdb's table is partial and in-frame only. The table includes about 99,000 clones, about 90% detected once. Source material: peripheral blood. This receptor was obtained from a human donor in a cohort sampled during active COVID-19. This chain joins TRBV28 and TRBJ1-1; D is perhaps TRBD1 (6 bases). The CDR3 bases are TGTGCCAGCCAGGACAGCACGGTTGCTGAAGCTTTCTTT. Protein product: CASQDSTVAEAFF.